The rows below give T cell receptor beta chains drawn from one sample of a study of cytomegalovirus exposure and HLA in healthy donors. Profiled with immunoSEQ multiplex PCR; TCRdb holds only in-frame clones, not every one. This repertoire comprises 130,000 or so clones; its ten largest clones make up 2.2%. The sequencing sample was made of PBMCs. The receptor set was obtained from a woman aged 18-29 years in good health and CMV-seronegative. Each CDR3 is given with its conserved first and last residue.

TRBV9 | CASSSAGTDNQPQHF
TRBV30 | CAWSVGRLVYEQYF
TRBV7-8 | CASSPQDPSSGRVDTQYF
TRBV7-9 | CASRSDRGPNYGYTF
TRBV5-4 | CASSLSGAHGYTF
TRBV9 | CASSVGPQRYNSPLHF
TRBV15 | CATSRDLGTGNTIYF
TRBV28 | CASSSFSGRAFHEQYF
TRBV30 | CAWRRLGMATQYF
TRBV12-2 | CASPIATYEQYF
TRBV15 | CATSRERGSGETQYF
TRBV27 | CASSAKQGYEQYF
TRBV7-6 | CASSIAGLVQYF
TRBV6-1 | CASKTGTANYGYTF
TRBV2 | CASSEWGVRNEQFF
TRBV28 | CASNRRAFGLPYSYEQYF
TRBV15 | CATSIWETTSETQYF
TRBV4-1 | CASSQGQGAEQYF
TRBV30 | CAWRQDSSYEQYF
TRBV6-6 | CASSPLAGQTYEQYF
TRBV4-3 | CASSQDRVQINEQFF
TRBV6-5 | CASGRWDGYTF
TRBV4-2 | CASSRGQLYNSPLHF
TRBV4-3 | CASSQDVGQGNYGYTF
TRBV11-2 | CASSLRGTGANEKLFF
TRBV5-5 | CASSPGTEQGYNQPQHF
TRBV5-1 | CASSLDRVAPGNTIYF
TRBV19 | CASSIRDRGGDGYTF
TRBV5-1 | CASSLIVGTGSGYTF
TRBV7-9 | CASSLDVDSEKLFF
TRBV5-1 | CASSSPGGDYGYTF
TRBV2 | CASSAFGTGSGTGELFF
TRBV15 | CATSRGSSMGTETQYF
TRBV5-1 | CASSLMWRGADSGANVLTF
TRBV28 | CASRRVYEQYF
TRBV10-2 | CASSAGGYSTDTQYF
TRBV29-1 | CSVGQGASYNEQFF
TRBV7-9 | CASSYGSGLTDTQYF
TRBV27 | CASSTEQVLGYEQYF
TRBV10-1 | CASSAGLVNEQFF
TRBV7-9 | CASSGGWNTEAFF
TRBV6-1 | CASLRDSYNSPLHF
TRBV5-5 | CASSPRQGASYEQYF
TRBV5-4 | CASSGRWVAGSTDTQYF
TRBV4-2 | CASSSGTSGSETQYF